These 14 T cell receptor beta chains were sequenced from one sample in a study of cytomegalovirus exposure and HLA in healthy donors. Researchers ran the PCR with 60 Vbeta and 13 Jbeta primers. The assay was immunoSEQ multiplex PCR, and TCRdb's table has in-frame clones only and misses some. In all, the sample yields tens of thousands of clones. Sequencing was performed on PBMCs. All receptors derive from a male donor in good health and CMV-seronegative.

The chain joins TRBV6-5 to TRBJ1-4; D is undetermined. The germline V gene encodes CDR1 MNHEY and CDR2 SVGAGI. The CDR3 is 15 amino acids. Between the trimmed V and J ends, which lost 0 bases and 5 bases, there was a span of 10 bases. CDR3 nucleotide sequence: TGTGCCAGCAGTTACTCCCACAGACCAAATGAAAAACTGTTTTTT. This translates into CASSYSHRPNEKLFF.

This chain joins TRBV7-9 and TRBJ1-3; D remains unclear. The V end was cut by 5 bases, the J end by 16 bases, with 15 bases between. Germline loops: CDR1 SEHNR, CDR2 FQNEAQ (reference sequence). The CDR3 consists of 11 residues. CDR3 nucleotides: TGTGCCAGCAGCCTCGCGCTGAAGCTGTATTTT. It specifies CASSLALKLYF.

This chain uses TRBV4-2 with TRBJ1-3; no clear D. CDR1 LGHNA and CDR2 YNFKEQ come from the germline V gene. Deletions cut 4 bases from V and 5 bases from J, with 12 bases between. This CDR3 is built from 14 residues. The CDR3 sequence: CASSLPGSRNTIYF. CDR3 nucleotides: TGTGCCAGCAGCCTTCCCGGGTCCCGAAACACCATATATTTT.

The chain recombines TRBV7-2 with TRBJ2-1; 13 bases agree with TRBD2. The J segment lost 10 bases and the V segment lost 2 bases, leaving 5 bases of the junction unmatched. The CDR3 is made up of 15 amino acids. Germline CDR1 reads SGHTA; CDR2 reads FQGNSA. This CDR3 reads CASSLRLAGGKEQFF. The CDR3 DNA follows: TGTGCCAGCAGCTTAAGACTAGCGGGGGGAAAGGAGCAGTTCTTC.

V usage is TRBV27 and J usage is TRBJ2-6; D is undetermined. V dropped 8 bases and J dropped 0 bases, with 8 bases sitting between them. The CDR3 is made up of 14 amino acids. Germline CDR1 MNHEY, CDR2 SMNVEV (reference sequence). In DNA form, the CDR3 reads TGTGCCAGCGGCTTCATCTCTGGGGCCAACGTCCTGACTTTC. This encodes CASGFISGANVLTF.

This chain links TRBV5-5 with TRBJ2-6; the D gene is possibly TRBD1 (5 bases). Germline V gene sequence: CDR1 SGHKS, CDR2 YYEKEE (reference sequence). This CDR3 is 16 amino acids long. The V and J ends lost 5 bases and 2 bases respectively, with 14 bases between them. DNA for the CDR3: TGTGCCAGCAGAGACCTCCAGGGTGCTGGGGCCAACGTCCTGACTTTC. The encoded protein is CASRDLQGAGANVLTF.

The chain has TRBV21-1 and TRBJ2-7; the table names TRBD2, a call not compared with the DNA. TRBV21-1 is noted as a pseudogene. This CDR3 region has 19 residues. CDR3 protein: CASSYHRGTSGNFTYEQYF. CDR3 DNA: TGTGCCAGCAGCTATCACAGGGGGACTAGCGGGAACTTTACCTACGAGCAGTACTTC.

The V gene is TRBV4-1, the J gene TRBJ1-2; 9 bases fit TRBD1. The CDR3 is 16 residues long. V trimming: 1 base; J trimming: 3 bases; junction bases outside the gene matches: 6. CDR1 is MGHRA, CDR2 YSYEKL, per germline. This CDR3 reads CASSQVGTGNDYGYTF. As DNA, the CDR3 is TGCGCCAGCAGCCAAGTTGGGACAGGGAACGACTATGGCTACACCTTC.

The V call is TRBV5-1, the J call TRBJ2-1, with D tentatively TRBD2 (5 bases). V was pared by 1 base and J by 7 bases, with 9 bases between. Germline CDR1 and CDR2: SGHRS and YFSETQ. The CDR3 spans 13 residues. The CDR3 here is CASSLKGVNEQFF. The DNA of the CDR3 is TGCGCCAGCAGCTTGAAGGGAGTGAATGAGCAGTTCTTC.

This chain uses TRBV7-3 with TRBJ2-1, with a weak D call TRBD1 (6 bases). V was shortened by 5 bases and J by 10 bases, with 12 bases between the two germline ends. The germline V gene encodes CDR1 SGHTA and CDR2 FQGTGA. The CDR3 covers 12 residues. This CDR3 reads CASSVQGREQFF. The CDR3 DNA follows: TGTGCCAGCAGCGTACAGGGAAGGGAGCAGTTCTTC. Looking up the rest from reference TRBV7-3 and TRBJ2-1 gives the full variable domain: GAGVSQTPSNKVTEKGKYVELRCDPISGHTALYWYRQSLGQGPEFLIYFQGTGAADDSGLPNDRFFAVRPEGSVSTLKIQRTERGDSAVYLCASSVQGREQFFGPGTRLTVL.

The V gene is TRBV28, the J gene TRBJ2-1; possibly TRBD2 for D (7 bases). This CDR3 is built from 14 residues. Germline CDR1 reads MDHEN; CDR2 reads SYDVKM. The V gene lost 7 bases and the J gene lost 8 bases, with 18 bases spanning the gap. The CDR3, as DNA: TGTGCCAGCAAAATGGGGGGGGGCCTCCATGAGCAGTTCTTC. This codes for CASKMGGGLHEQFF.

The genes are TRBV28 and TRBJ2-7; a weak D match, TRBD2 (6 bases). Trimming left V 5 bases short and J 6 bases short, with 8 bases between. Germline CDR1 reads MDHEN; CDR2 reads SYDVKM. The CDR3 runs 11 residues. The CDR3 nucleotides read TGTGCCAGCAGTAATAGCGGCGAGCAGTACTTC. Its protein product is CASSNSGEQYF.

The V call is TRBV4-3, the J call TRBJ1-5, with D unresolved. There are 16 residues in the CDR3. CDR1 and CDR2 from the germline V gene are LGHNA and YSLEER. Between the trimmed V and J ends, which lost 0 bases and 2 bases, there was a span of 11 bases. The CDR3 sequence is CASSQDGGIGNQPQHF. CDR3 sequence (DNA): TGCGCCAGCAGCCAAGATGGCGGGATCGGCAATCAGCCCCAGCATTTT.

This chain uses TRBV11-2 with TRBJ1-6; D not resolved. This CDR3 region has 17 residues. Germline-derived CDR1 and CDR2 are SGHAT and FQNNGV. The V gene lost 0 bases and the J gene lost 0 bases, with 9 bases spanning the gap. Here the CDR3 reads CASSLDRTVSYNSPLHF. Written as DNA, the CDR3 is TGTGCCAGCAGCTTAGATCGTACAGTCTCCTATAATTCACCCCTCCACTTT.